This TCR beta chain derives from a study of PD-1 blockade in classical Hodgkin lymphoma. Study context: On a schedule of every 2 weeks, patients received nivolumab 3 mg/kg intravenously. General observations from the study: Reports described newly diagnosed patients as having lower baseline TCR diversity than healthy donors. Nivolumab starters within 1 year of ASCT were excluded. CD4+ TCR diversity, unlike CD8+, rose significantly by C4D1.

Produced via immunoSEQ multiplex PCR; TCRdb's table is partial and in-frame only. The sample holds about 20,000 clones, approximately 73% seen once. Every patient experienced relapse after autologous stem cell transplantation, and brentuximab vedotin exposure varied. Concerning this clone itself: What it binds is unknown.

Germline lookup yields CDR1 SGHRS and CDR2 YFSETQ. V shed 4 bases and J shed 6 bases, with 16 bases lying between them. This CDR3 has 15 residues. The sequence was collected from a human donor with classical Hodgkin lymphoma. The chain employs TRBV5-1 and TRBJ2-2; tentative D call: TRBD1 (6 bases). The sample was peripheral blood mononuclear cells (PBMCs), taken before the second cycle of nivolumab. CDR3 in amino acids: CASSLLDSGAGELFF. The CDR3 nucleotides are TGCGCCAGCAGCCTTCTGGACAGTGGTGCCGGGGAGCTGTTTTTT.